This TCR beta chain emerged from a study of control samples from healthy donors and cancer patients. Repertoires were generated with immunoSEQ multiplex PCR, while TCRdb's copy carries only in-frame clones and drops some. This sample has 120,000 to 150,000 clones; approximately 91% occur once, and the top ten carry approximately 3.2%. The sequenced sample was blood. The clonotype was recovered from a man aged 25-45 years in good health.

Written as DNA, the CDR3 is TGTGCCAGTAGTTATCGGGCGGGACGGACCTACGAGCAGTACTTC. It is translated as CASSYRAGRTYEQYF. J is TRBJ2-7 and V is TRBV19; weak D call: TRBD2 (6 bases). Germline-derived CDR1 and CDR2 are LNHDA and SQIVND (reference sequence). Trimming shortened V by 5 bases and J by 2 bases, and 16 bases separated the two germline ends. The CDR3 is 15 residues long.